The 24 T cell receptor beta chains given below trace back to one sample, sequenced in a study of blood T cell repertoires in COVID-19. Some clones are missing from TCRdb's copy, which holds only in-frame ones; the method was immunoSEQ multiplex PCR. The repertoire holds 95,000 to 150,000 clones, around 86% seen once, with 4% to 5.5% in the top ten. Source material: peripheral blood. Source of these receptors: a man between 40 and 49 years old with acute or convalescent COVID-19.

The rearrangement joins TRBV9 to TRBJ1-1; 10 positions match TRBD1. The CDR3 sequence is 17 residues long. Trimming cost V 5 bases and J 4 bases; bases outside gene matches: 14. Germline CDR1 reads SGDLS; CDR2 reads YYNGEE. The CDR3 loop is CASREGTGVYFGTEAFF. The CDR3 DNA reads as TGTGCCAGCAGGGAGGGGACAGGGGTTTATTTTGGCACTGAAGCTTTCTTT.

The CDR3 is CASSLVLTGDTQYF. DNA of the CDR3: TGCGCCAGCAGCTTGGTACTCACGGGAGATACGCAGTATTTT. The chain has TRBV5-1 and TRBJ2-3; unclear D gene. V was shortened by 0 bases and J by 5 bases, with 10 bases between the two germline ends. Germline values: CDR1 SGHRS, CDR2 YFSETQ. The length of the CDR3 is 14 residues.

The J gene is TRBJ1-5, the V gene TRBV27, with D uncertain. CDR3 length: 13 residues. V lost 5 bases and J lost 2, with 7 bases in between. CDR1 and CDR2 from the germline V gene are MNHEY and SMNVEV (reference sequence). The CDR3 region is CASSRTGNQPQHF. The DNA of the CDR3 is TGTGCCAGCAGTCGTACAGGCAATCAGCCCCAGCATTTT.

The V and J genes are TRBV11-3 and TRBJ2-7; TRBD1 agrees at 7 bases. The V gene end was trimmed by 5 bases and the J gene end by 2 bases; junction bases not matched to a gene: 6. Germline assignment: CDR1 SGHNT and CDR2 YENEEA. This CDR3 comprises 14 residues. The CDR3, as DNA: TGTGCCAGCAGCCCTGGGGACAGACCCTACGAGCAGTACTTC. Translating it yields CASSPGDRPYEQYF.

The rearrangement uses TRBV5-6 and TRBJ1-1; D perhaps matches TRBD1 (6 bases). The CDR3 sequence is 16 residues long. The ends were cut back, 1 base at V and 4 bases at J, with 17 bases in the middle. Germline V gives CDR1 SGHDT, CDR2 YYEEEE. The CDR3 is CASSLRVGTGLTEAFF. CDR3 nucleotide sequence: TGTGCCAGCAGCTTGAGGGTAGGTACAGGGCTCACTGAAGCTTTCTTT.

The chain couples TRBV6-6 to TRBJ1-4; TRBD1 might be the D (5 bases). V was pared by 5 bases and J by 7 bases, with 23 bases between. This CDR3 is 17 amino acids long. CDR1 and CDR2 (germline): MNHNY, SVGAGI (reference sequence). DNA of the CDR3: TGTGCCAGCAGTCATGGAATGGGGGGGAGGATCAGTGAAAAACTGTTTTTT. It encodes CASSHGMGGRISEKLFF.

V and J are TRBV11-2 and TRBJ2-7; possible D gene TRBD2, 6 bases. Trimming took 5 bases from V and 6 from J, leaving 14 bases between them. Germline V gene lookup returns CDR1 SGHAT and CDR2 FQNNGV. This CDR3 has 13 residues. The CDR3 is CASSPRRGFEQYF. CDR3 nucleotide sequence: TGTGCCAGCAGCCCAAGGCGGGGTTTCGAGCAGTACTTC.

CDR3 in DNA: TGTGCCAGCAGCTTAGCCGGGGGGTCTAATGAAAAACTGTTTTTT. This sequence encodes CASSLAGGSNEKLFF. The chain employs TRBV7-8 and TRBJ1-4, with D possibly matching TRBD1 (5 bases). Germline CDR1 reads SGHVS; CDR2 reads FQNEAQ. V was pared by 0 bases and J by 3 bases, with 8 bases between. This CDR3 has 15 amino acids.

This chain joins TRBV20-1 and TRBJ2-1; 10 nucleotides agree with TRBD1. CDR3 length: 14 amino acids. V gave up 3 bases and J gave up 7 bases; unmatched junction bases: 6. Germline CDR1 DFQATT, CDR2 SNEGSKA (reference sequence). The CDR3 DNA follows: TGCAGTGCTAGTCGGGGACAGGGGTTTAATGAGCAGTTCTTC. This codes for CSASRGQGFNEQFF.

As DNA, the CDR3 is TGTGCCAGCAGCTTAGACGGGATGGCAGCCTACGAGCAGTACTTC. This gives the protein CASSLDGMAAYEQYF. The rearrangement uses TRBV7-2 and TRBJ2-7, with D perhaps TRBD2 (5 bases). The CDR3 extends over 15 amino acids. Germline values: CDR1 SGHTA, CDR2 FQGNSA. Trimming cost V 1 base and J 2 bases, with 12 bases left between them.

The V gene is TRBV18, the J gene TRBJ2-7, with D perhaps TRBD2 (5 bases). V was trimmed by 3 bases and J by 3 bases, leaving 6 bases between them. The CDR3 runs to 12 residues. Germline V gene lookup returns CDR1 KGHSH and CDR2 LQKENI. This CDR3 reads CASSPEGYEQYF. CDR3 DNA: TGTGCCAGCTCACCCGAGGGCTACGAGCAGTACTTC.

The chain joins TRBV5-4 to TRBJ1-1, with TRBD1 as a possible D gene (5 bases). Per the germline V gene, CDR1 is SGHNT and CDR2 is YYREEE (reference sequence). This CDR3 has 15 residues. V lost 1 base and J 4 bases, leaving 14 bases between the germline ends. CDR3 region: CASSLLSGSGTEAFF. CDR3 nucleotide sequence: TGTGCCAGCAGCTTGTTGTCAGGGTCTGGCACTGAAGCTTTCTTT.

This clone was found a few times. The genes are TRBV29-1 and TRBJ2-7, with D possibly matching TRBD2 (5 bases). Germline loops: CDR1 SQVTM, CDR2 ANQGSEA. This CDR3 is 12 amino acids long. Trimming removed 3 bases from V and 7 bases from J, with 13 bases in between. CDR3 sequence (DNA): TGCAGCGTTGACGGGGAGACTGGGGAGCAGTACTTC. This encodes CSVDGETGEQYF.

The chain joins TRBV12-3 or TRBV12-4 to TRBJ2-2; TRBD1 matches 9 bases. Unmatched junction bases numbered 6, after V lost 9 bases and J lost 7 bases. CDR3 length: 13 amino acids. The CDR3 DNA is TGTGCCAGTAAACAGGGGGCGGGCGGGGAGCTGTTTTTT. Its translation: CASKQGAGGELFF.

This chain's CDR3 is CASSTRDSRNEKLFF. CDR3 nucleotide sequence: TGTGCCAGTAGTACCAGGGACAGCCGTAATGAAAAACTGTTTTTT. The rearrangement links TRBV19 to TRBJ1-4; 7 nucleotides agree with TRBD1. The CDR3 has 15 amino acids. V trimming: 4 bases; J trimming: 4 bases; junction bases outside the gene matches: 6. The germline CDR1 and CDR2 sequences are LNHDA and SQIVND (reference sequence).

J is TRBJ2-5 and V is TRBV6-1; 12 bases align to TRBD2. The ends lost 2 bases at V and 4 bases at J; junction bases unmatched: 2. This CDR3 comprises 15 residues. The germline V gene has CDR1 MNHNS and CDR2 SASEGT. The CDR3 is CASSELAGGPETQYF. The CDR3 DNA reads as TGTGCCAGCAGTGAACTAGCGGGAGGGCCAGAGACCCAGTACTTC.

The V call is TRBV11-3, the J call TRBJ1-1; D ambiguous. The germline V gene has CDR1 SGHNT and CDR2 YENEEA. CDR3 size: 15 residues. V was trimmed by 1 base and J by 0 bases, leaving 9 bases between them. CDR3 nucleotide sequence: TGTGCCAGCAGCTTAGGCGGGAGATTGAACACTGAAGCTTTCTTT. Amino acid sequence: CASSLGGRLNTEAFF.

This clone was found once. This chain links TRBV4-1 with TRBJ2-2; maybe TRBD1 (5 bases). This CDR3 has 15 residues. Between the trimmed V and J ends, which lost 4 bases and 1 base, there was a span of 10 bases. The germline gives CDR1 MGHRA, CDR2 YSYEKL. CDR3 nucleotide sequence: TGCGCCAGCAGCCGAGAAACAGGGAACACCGGGGAGCTGTTTTTT. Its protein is CASSRETGNTGELFF.

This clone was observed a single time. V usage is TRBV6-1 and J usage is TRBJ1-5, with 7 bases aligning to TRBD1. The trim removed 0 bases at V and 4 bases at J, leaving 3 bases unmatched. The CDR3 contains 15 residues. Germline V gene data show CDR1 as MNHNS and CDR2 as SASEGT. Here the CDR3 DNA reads TGTGCCAGCAGTGAAGCAGGGGGCTGGAATCAGCCCCAGCATTTT. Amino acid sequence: CASSEAGGWNQPQHF.

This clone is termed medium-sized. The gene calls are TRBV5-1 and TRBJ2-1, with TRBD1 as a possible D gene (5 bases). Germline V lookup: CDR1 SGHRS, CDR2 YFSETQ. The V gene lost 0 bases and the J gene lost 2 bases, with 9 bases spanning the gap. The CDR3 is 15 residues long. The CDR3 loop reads CASSLEGLTYNEQFF. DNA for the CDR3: TGCGCCAGCAGCTTGGAGGGGCTTACCTACAATGAGCAGTTCTTC.

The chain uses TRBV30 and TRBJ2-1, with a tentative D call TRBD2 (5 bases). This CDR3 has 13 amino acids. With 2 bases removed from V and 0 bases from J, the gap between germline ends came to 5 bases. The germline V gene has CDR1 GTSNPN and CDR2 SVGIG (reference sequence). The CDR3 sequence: CAWSRDSYNEQFF. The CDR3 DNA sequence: TGTGCCTGGAGTCGGGACTCCTACAATGAGCAGTTCTTC.

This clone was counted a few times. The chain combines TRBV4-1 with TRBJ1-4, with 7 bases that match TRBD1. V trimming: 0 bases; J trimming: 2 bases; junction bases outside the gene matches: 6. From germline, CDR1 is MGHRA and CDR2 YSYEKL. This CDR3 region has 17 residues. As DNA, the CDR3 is TGCGCCAGCAGCCAAGAGAAGGGGGCAACGACTAATGAAAAACTGTTTTTT. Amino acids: CASSQEKGATTNEKLFF.

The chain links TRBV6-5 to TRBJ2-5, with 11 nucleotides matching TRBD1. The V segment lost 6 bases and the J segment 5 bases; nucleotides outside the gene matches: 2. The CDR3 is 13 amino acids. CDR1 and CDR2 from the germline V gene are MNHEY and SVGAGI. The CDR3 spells CASSRDRGETQYF. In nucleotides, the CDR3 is TGTGCCAGCAGCCGGGACAGGGGGGAGACCCAGTACTTC.

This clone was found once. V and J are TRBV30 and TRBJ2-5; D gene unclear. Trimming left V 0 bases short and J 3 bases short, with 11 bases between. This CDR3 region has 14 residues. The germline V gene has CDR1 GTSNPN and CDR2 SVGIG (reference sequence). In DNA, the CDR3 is TGTGCCTGGAGTGTCCGCCTATTAAAAGAGACCCAGTACTTC. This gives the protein CAWSVRLLKETQYF.